The source of this TCR beta chain is a study of siplizumab effects on memory and regulatory T cells. General study points: The majority of clones, roughly 75-97% of proliferating CD4+ or CD8+ clones, lacked an assignable naive or memory phenotype. Proof of suppressive function in proliferating Tregs from siplizumab cultures was not established. On average, nearly 70% of mappable alloreactive CD4+ clones were Treg-derived under siplizumab, against 25% to 30% in controls.

The CDR3 sequence is 15 residues long. The V and J ends lost 5 bases and 0 bases, in that order; junction bases with no gene match: 3. Germline CDR1 is MNHEY and CDR2 is SVGAGI. As regards this clone: The antigen remains unidentified.

Some clones are missing from TCRdb's copy, which holds only in-frame ones; the method was immunoSEQ multiplex PCR. This sample yields around 110,000 clones, of which roughly 94% are seen a single time; approximately 1.8% belongs to the top ten. The clonotype was recovered from a human donor in good health. Sequencing was performed on non-Treg CD4+ T cells sorted from blood. V gene TRBV6-5 combines with J gene TRBJ2-2, with 7 bases aligning to TRBD1. In DNA form, the CDR3 reads TGTGCCAGCAGTCGGACAGGCGCGAACACCGGGGAGCTGTTTTTT. This translates into CASSRTGANTGELFF.